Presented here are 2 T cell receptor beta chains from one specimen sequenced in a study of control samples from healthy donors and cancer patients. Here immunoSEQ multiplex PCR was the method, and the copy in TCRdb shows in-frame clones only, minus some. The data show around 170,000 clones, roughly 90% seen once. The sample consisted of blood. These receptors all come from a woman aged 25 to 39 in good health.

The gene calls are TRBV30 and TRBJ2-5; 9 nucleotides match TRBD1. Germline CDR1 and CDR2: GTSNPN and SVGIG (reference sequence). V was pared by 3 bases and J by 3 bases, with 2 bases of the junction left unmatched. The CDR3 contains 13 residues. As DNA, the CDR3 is TGTGCCTGGAGCCGGGACAGGGAAGAGACCCAGTACTTC. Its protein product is CAWSRDREETQYF.

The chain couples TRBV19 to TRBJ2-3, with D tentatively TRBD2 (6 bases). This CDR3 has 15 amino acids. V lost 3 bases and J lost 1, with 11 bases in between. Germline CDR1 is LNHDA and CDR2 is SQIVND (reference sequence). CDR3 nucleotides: TGTGCCAGTAGTATTCTAGCGCTAGGCACAGATACGCAGTATTTT. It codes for CASSILALGTDTQYF.